A single sample gave rise to the 7 T cell receptor beta chains below, sequenced in a study of T cell responses to AZD1222 COVID-19 vaccine. The assay was immunoSEQ multiplex PCR, and TCRdb's table has in-frame clones only and misses some. The table lists approximately 130,000 clones, 89% of them singletons. Sample: peripheral blood, taken 28 days after the second AZD1222 dose. The source is an adult who received the AZD1222 COVID-19 vaccine.

CDR3 region: CASSLAGRNHEQYF. The CDR3, as DNA: TGCGCCAGCAGCTTAGCGGGAAGAAACCACGAGCAGTACTTC. The chain has TRBV5-1 and TRBJ2-7; the match to TRBD2 covers 7 bases. The J segment lost 5 bases and the V segment lost 2 bases, leaving 7 bases of the junction unmatched. The CDR3 consists of 14 residues. Germline V lookup: CDR1 SGHRS, CDR2 YFSETQ.

The rearrangement joins TRBV6-5 to TRBJ2-1; no definite D call. The CDR3 loop spans 15 amino acids. Deletions cut 6 bases from V and 0 bases from J, with 12 bases between. Germline values: CDR1 MNHEY, CDR2 SVGAGI. CDR3: CASSYPRSSYNEQFF. The CDR3 nucleotides are TGTGCCAGCAGCTACCCCAGGAGCTCCTACAATGAGCAGTTCTTC.

The chain links TRBV5-1 to TRBJ1-2, with D perhaps matching TRBD1 (6 bases). CDR1 is SGHRS, CDR2 YFSETQ, per germline. The V end was cut by 0 bases, the J end by 3 bases, with 6 bases between. CDR3 length: 13 amino acids. CDR3 in DNA: TGCGCCAGCAGCTTGGGGACAGACTATGGCTACACCTTC. Its protein product is CASSLGTDYGYTF. Filled out from reference TRBV5-1 and TRBJ1-2, the complete variable domain reads KAGVTQTPRYLIKTRGQQVTLSCSPISGHRSVSWYQQTPGQGLQFLFEYFSETQRNKGNFPGRFSGRQFSNSRSEMNVSTLELGDSALYLCASSLGTDYGYTFGSGTRLTVV.

The CDR3 loop reads CASSSGGYNTGELFF. The CDR3 DNA is TGCGCCAGCAGCTCCGGGGGCTACAACACCGGGGAGCTGTTTTTT. This rearrangement joins TRBV4-3 to TRBJ2-2, with D perhaps matching TRBD1 or TRBD2 (6 bases each). Germline CDR1 LGHNA, CDR2 YSLEER. The CDR3 contains 15 residues. V was shortened by 5 bases and J by 2 bases, with 12 bases between the two germline ends.

This chain joins TRBV19 and TRBJ2-2, with TRBD2 identical over 7 bases. This CDR3 spans 15 amino acids. Per the germline V gene, CDR1 is LNHDA and CDR2 is SQIVND (reference sequence). Trimming took 3 bases from V and 7 from J; bases not matched to a gene: 8. The CDR3 DNA follows: TGTGCCAGTAGTATTATTGCGGGGGTAGGCGGGGAGCTGTTTTTT. Its translation: CASSIIAGVGGELFF.

V is TRBV28 and J is TRBJ1-2; D gene uncertain. The CDR3 spans 12 residues. Germline assignment: CDR1 MDHEN and CDR2 SYDVKM. Between the trimmed V and J ends, which lost 6 bases and 5 bases, there was a span of 10 bases. In DNA, the CDR3 is TGTGCCAGCAGCCAGAACGCGTATGGCTACACCTTC. Translated: CASSQNAYGYTF.

CDR3 bases: TGTGCCAGCAGCGTAGATCTTAGCGGGGGGCAAGAGACCCAGTACTTC. This codes for CASSVDLSGGQETQYF. The gene calls are TRBV9 and TRBJ2-5, with 10 bases matching TRBD2. The CDR3 is 16 amino acids. After removal of 0 bases from V and 2 bases from J, the junction contained 4 bases not matched to a gene. Germline CDR1 is SGDLS and CDR2 is YYNGEE.